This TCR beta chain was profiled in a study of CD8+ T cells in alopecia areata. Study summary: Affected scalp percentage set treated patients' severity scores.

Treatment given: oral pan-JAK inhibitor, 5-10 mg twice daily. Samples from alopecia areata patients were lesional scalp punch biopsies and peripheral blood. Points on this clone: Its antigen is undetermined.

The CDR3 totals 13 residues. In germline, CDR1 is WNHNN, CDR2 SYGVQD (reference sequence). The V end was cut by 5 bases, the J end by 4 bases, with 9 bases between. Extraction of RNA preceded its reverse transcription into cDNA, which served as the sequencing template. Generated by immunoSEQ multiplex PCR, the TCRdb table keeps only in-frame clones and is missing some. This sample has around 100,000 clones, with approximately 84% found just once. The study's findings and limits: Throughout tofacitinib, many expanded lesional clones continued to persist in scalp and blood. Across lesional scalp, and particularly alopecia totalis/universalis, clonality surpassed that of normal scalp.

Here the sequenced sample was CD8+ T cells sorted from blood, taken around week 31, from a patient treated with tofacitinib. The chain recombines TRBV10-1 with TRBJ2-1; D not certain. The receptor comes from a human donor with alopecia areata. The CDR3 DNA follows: TGCGCCAGCAGTTCCGGGCCGTACAATGAGCAGTTCTTC. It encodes CASSSGPYNEQFF.